The 3 T cell receptor beta chains reported below all come from one sample, sequenced in a study of control samples from healthy donors and cancer patients (dated by TCRdb to the early 2020s). Receptor amplification or capture employed the immunoSEQ multiplex PCR assay. TCRdb limited this immuneACCESS table to in-frame rearrangements with V and J called. A share of clones is missing; checked studies link under half to unresolved V genes, and the rest is unexplained. In all, the sample holds 150,000 to 200,000 clones, and over 85% of those were seen once. More than 1.2% of the sample comes from the top ten. Input material: blood. Source of these receptors: a man aged 18 to 30 in good health.

This clone has only one observation. This sequence joins TRBV28 and TRBJ1-4; TRBD1 might be the D (5 bases). V gave up 0 bases and J gave up 8 bases, with 13 bases separating them. The CDR3 consists of 15 residues. Germline CDR1 MDHEN, CDR2 SYDVKM. In nucleotides, the CDR3 is TGTGCCAGCAGTTTATGGGAACAGGCCTCCGAAAAACTGTTTTTT. Its translation is CASSLWEQASEKLFF.

The chain's CDR3 is CASSLYGGMDEQFF. The CDR3 DNA reads as TGTGCCAGCAGCCTATATGGGGGAATGGATGAGCAGTTCTTC. This sequence joins TRBV27 and TRBJ2-1; the D call may be TRBD1 or TRBD2 (5 bases each). V lost 6 bases and J lost 8, with 17 bases in between. Germline lookup yields CDR1 MNHEY and CDR2 SMNVEV (reference sequence). The CDR3 contains 14 residues.

The gene calls are TRBV6-4 and TRBJ2-2; D remains unclear. Trimming stripped 3 bases from V and 7 bases from J, with 9 bases between. The CDR3 length is 13 residues. Germline V lookup: CDR1 MRHNA, CDR2 SNTAGT. The CDR3 here is CASSDMRGGELFF. The CDR3 coding sequence is TGTGCCAGCAGTGATATGCGTGGCGGGGAGCTGTTTTTT.